This T cell receptor (beta chain) was captured in a study of cytomegalovirus exposure and HLA in healthy donors. This clone was counted only a few times. Its specificity is not known. Study-wide findings and caveats: For TCR beta chains, V- and J-gene trimming was later linked to a missense DCLRE1C variant. An analysis done earlier found most TCR beta V segments productive about 87% or about 30% of the time. Three chains tied to CMV proved CMV antigen-specific in vitro.

In the PCR, 60 Vbeta and 13 Jbeta primers were used. The protocol was immunoSEQ multiplex PCR, while the TCRdb copy is restricted to in-frame clones and leaves out a portion. The sample includes 130,000 or so clones, about 70% of them seen just once. The J segment lost 1 base and the V segment lost 4 bases, leaving 3 bases of the junction unmatched. The CDR3 is 14 residues long. Per germline, CDR1 SQVTM and CDR2 ANQGSEA. The sequence was obtained from a woman aged 40 to 50 in good health and CMV-seronegative. Sequencing input: PBMCs. The chain has TRBV29-1 and TRBJ1-5; 8 nucleotides match TRBD1. The CDR3 bases are TGCAGCGTTGCAGGGGGCATAAGCAATCAGCCCCAGCATTTT. This codes for CSVAGGISNQPQHF.